Shown below are 12 T cell receptor beta chains from a single sample sequenced in a study of T cells in Graves' hyperthyroidism and ophthalmopathy (dated by TCRdb to the late 2010s). Libraries were prepared through multiplex PCR. This sample was sequenced with an Illumina HiSeq 2000. The TCR beta CDR3 regions were amplified from RNA transcripts. The first round of RT-PCR for the TCR CDR3 was performed with the HTBI primer set and the Qiagen OneStep RT-PCR kit. TCRdb reprocessed the public reads (quality trimming at Q25 with fastp, clone calling with MiXCR) and kept in-frame beta chains. Entries that share a CDR3 protein sequence are merged under the most common genes and DNA. This sample holds about 840,000 distinct CDR3 sequences; roughly 40% were observed only once. The top ten constitute 7.5% to 9.5% of the sample. Sequencing was carried out using blood. The receptors were gathered from a young man with Graves' hyperthyroidism.

The J gene is TRBJ2-5, the V gene TRBV29-1, with D tentatively TRBD1 (5 bases). The CDR3 has 13 residues. Germline V gene lookup returns CDR1 SQVTM and CDR2 ANQGSEA. V was cut by 6 bases and J by 2 bases, with 13 bases left in between. Here the CDR3 reads CSVLSAGQETQYF. The CDR3 DNA follows: TGCAGCGTACTTTCGGCAGGGCAAGAGACCCAGTACTTC.

The chain combines TRBV4-1 with TRBJ1-4; D is ambiguous. Germline-derived CDR1 and CDR2 are MGHRA and YSYEKL. V lost 2 bases to trimming and J lost 8 bases, with 12 bases between them. This CDR3 contains 14 residues. The CDR3 DNA reads TGCGCCAGCAGCCAACCGTGGGCTAGAGAAAAACTGTTTTTT. Translation: CASSQPWAREKLFF.

Many counts were recorded for this clonotype. The chain employs TRBV7-9 and TRBJ1-2; D is unresolved. Deletions cut 5 bases from V and 6 bases from J, with 19 bases between. CDR1 and CDR2 (germline): SEHNR, FQNEAQ (reference sequence). This CDR3 has 15 amino acids. The CDR3: CASSHRSSAGHGYTF. The CDR3 DNA follows: TGTGCCAGCAGCCATAGATCGAGCGCGGGCCATGGCTACACCTTC.

Notes on this clonotype: This may stem from a read error, because a much larger clone lies one nucleotide away. Written as DNA, the CDR3 is TGTGCCAGTAGTCCAGACTGGGAATACGAGCAGTACTTC. This codes for CASSPDWEYEQYF. The rearrangement links TRBV19 to TRBJ2-7; D is unresolved. Trimming pared 5 bases from V and 4 bases from J, leaving 12 bases between. The germline CDR1 and CDR2 sequences are LNHDA and SQIVND (reference sequence). The CDR3 sequence is 13 residues long.

This clonotype was observed a few times. This sequence joins TRBV20-1 and TRBJ2-2, with TRBD2 identical over 11 bases. CDR1 is DFQATT, CDR2 SNEGSKA, per germline (reference sequence). Trimming at V came to 6 bases and at J to 4 bases, leaving 7 bases not matched to a gene. The CDR3 is 15 amino acids. Here the CDR3 reads CSAEVAGGSTGELFF. The CDR3 nucleotides are TGCAGTGCCGAAGTAGCGGGAGGGAGCACCGGGGAGCTGTTTTTT.

V and J are TRBV2 and TRBJ1-1; 8 bases are a match to TRBD1. The germline gives CDR1 SNHLY, CDR2 FYNNEI. V shed 6 bases and J 3 bases; nucleotides not matched to a gene: 9. This CDR3 comprises 15 residues. The CDR3 sequence is CASSVAQGADTEAFF. CDR3 sequence (DNA): TGTGCCAGCAGCGTTGCCCAGGGGGCGGACACTGAAGCTTTCTTT.

The rearrangement uses TRBV10-3 and TRBJ1-2; D ambiguous. Germline loops: CDR1 ENHRY, CDR2 SYGVKD. The V end was cut by 3 bases, the J end by 3 bases, with 11 bases between. This CDR3 region has 14 residues. The CDR3 nucleotides are TGTGCCATCAGTGAATACGGGAGTGACTATGGCTACACCTTC. This gives the protein CAISEYGSDYGYTF.

The chain employs TRBV29-1 and TRBJ2-7, with TRBD1 matching over 9 bases. The germline V gene encodes CDR1 SQVTM and CDR2 ANQGSEA. The CDR3 is made up of 11 amino acids. Trimming removed 7 bases from V and 6 bases from J; junction bases left unmatched: 4. The CDR3, as DNA: TGCAGCGGTGGACAGGGGAGCGAGCAGTACTTC. Encoded protein: CSGGQGSEQYF.

This clonotype was recorded many times. The rearrangement uses TRBV29-1 and TRBJ2-5, with 7 bases fitting TRBD1. Per germline, CDR1 SQVTM and CDR2 ANQGSEA. The CDR3 totals 13 residues. Losses at the gene ends were 7 bases for V and 2 bases for J; bases not matched to a gene: 7. CDR3 bases: TGCAGCGCCCCTTGGGACAGACAAGAGACCCAGTACTTC. It encodes CSAPWDRQETQYF.

The chain couples TRBV6-5 to TRBJ2-2; 8 positions match TRBD1. The J segment lost 2 bases and the V segment lost 6 bases, leaving 5 bases of the junction unmatched. There are 15 residues in the CDR3. Germline assignment: CDR1 MNHEY and CDR2 SVGAGI. The CDR3 coding sequence is TGTGCCAGCAGGTGGACAGGGTCAAACACCGGGGAGCTGTTTTTT. It translates to CASRWTGSNTGELFF.

The chain links TRBV20-1 to TRBJ2-7, with D possibly TRBD2 on 6 matching bases. Germline CDR1 and CDR2: DFQATT and SNEGSKA (reference sequence). This CDR3 is 13 amino acids long. V was pared by 4 bases and J by 8 bases, with 18 bases between. The CDR3 is CSATGTPKLQQYF. CDR3 nucleotides: TGCAGTGCTACCGGGACTCCAAAACTTCAGCAGTACTTC.

This clonotype was seen repeatedly, ten times or more. This chain uses TRBV9 with TRBJ1-2; TRBD1 aligns across 10 bases. After removal of 5 bases from V and 8 bases from J, the junction contained 6 bases not matched to a gene. The CDR3 covers 13 residues. Germline CDR1 is SGDLS and CDR2 is YYNGEE. CDR3 loop: CASSVGQGDGYTF. The CDR3 DNA reads as TGTGCCAGCAGTGTTGGACAGGGGGACGGCTACACCTTC.